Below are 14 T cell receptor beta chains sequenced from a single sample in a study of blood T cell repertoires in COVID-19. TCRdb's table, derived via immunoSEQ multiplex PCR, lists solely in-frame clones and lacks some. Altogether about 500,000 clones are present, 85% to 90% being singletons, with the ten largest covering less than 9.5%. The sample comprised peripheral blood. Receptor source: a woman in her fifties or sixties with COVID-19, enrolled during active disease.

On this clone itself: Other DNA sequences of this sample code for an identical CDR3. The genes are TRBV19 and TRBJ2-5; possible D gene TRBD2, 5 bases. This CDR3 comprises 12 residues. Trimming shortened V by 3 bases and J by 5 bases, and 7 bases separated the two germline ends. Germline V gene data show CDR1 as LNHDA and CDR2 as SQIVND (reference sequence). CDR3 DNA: TGTGCCAGTAGTATGGGCGGGGAGACCCAGTACTTC. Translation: CASSMGGETQYF.

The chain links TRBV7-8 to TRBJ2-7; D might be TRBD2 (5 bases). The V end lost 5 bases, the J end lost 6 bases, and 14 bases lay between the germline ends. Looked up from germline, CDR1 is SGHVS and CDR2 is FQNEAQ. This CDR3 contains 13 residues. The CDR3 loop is CASSPGRAVEQYF. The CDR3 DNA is TGTGCCAGCAGCCCGGGAAGGGCCGTCGAGCAGTACTTC.

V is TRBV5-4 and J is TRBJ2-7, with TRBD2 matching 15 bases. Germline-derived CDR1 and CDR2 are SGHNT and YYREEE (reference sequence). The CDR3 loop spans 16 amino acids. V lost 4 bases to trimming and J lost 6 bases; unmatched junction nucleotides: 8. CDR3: CASSPGTSGGLGEQYF. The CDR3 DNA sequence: TGTGCCAGCAGCCCGGGGACTAGCGGGGGGCTAGGCGAGCAGTACTTC.

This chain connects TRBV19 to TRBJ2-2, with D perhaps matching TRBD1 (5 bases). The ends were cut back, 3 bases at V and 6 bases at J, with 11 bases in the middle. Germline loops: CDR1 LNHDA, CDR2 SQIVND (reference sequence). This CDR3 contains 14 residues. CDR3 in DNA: TGTGCCAGTAGTATCCCAGGGCTATCCGGGGAGCTGTTTTTT. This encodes CASSIPGLSGELFF.

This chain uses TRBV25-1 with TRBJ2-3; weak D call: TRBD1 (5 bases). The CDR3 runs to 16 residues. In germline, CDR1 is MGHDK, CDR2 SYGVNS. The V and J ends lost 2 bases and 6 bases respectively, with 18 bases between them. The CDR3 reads CASSEGARLSPDTQYF. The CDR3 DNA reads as TGTGCCAGCAGTGAAGGGGCACGGTTGTCTCCGGATACGCAGTATTTT.

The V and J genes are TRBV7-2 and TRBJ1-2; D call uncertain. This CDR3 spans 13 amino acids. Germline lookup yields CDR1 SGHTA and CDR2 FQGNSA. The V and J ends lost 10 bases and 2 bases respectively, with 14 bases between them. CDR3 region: CANENSLNYGYTF. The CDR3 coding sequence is TGTGCCAACGAGAATTCCCTGAACTATGGCTACACCTTC.

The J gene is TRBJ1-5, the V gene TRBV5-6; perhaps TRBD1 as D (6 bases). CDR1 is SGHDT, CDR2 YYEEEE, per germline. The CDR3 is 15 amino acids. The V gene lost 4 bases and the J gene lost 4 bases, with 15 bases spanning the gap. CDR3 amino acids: CASSLTGPSNQPQHF. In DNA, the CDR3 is TGTGCCAGCAGCCTCACAGGGCCCTCTAATCAGCCCCAGCATTTT. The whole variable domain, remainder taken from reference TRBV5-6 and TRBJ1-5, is DAGVTQSPTHLIKTRGQQVTLRCSPKSGHDTVSWYQQALGQGPQFIFQYYEEEERQRGNFPDRFSGHQFPNYSSELNVNALLLGDSALYLCASSLTGPSNQPQHFGDGTRLSIL.

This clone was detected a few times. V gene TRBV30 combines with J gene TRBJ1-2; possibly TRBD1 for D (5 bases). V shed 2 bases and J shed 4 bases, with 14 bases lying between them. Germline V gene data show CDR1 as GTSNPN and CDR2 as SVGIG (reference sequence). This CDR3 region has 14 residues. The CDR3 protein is CAWSPLLGAYGYTF. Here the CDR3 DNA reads TGTGCCTGGAGTCCCCTATTAGGGGCCTATGGCTACACCTTC.

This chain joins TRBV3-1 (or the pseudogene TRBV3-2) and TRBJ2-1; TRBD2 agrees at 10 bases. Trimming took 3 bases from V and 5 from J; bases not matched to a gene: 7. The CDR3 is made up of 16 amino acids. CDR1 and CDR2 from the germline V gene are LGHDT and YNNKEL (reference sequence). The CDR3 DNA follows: TGTGCCAGCAGCCAGAGCGGGGGGGCCGGGAACAATGAGCAGTTCTTC. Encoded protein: CASSQSGGAGNNEQFF.

CDR3 nucleotide sequence: TGTGCCAGCAGCCCAGGGGACAGCCTCTCTGGAAACACCATATATTTT. This codes for CASSPGDSLSGNTIYF. The chain recombines TRBV9 with TRBJ1-3; 7 bases are a match to TRBD1. The germline gives CDR1 SGDLS, CDR2 YYNGEE. The trim removed 4 bases at V and 0 bases at J, leaving 7 bases unmatched. This CDR3 has 16 amino acids.

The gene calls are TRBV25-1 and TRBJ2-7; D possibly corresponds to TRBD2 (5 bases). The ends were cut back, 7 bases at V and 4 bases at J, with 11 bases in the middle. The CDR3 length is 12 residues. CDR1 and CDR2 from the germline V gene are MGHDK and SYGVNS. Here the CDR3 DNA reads TGTGCCAGCACCCAATCGGGGTACGAGCAGTACTTC. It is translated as CASTQSGYEQYF.

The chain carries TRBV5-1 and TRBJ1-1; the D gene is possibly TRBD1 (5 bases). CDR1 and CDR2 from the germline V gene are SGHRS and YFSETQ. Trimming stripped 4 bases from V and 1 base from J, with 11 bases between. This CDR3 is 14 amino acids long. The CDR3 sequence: CASSIQATNTEAFF. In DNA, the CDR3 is TGCGCCAGCAGCATACAGGCGACGAACACTGAAGCTTTCTTT.

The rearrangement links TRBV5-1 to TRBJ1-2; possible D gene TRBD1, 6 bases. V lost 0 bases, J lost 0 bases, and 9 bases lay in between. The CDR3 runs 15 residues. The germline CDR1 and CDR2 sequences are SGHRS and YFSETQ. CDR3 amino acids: CASSLGGGPNYGYTF. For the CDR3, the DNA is TGCGCCAGCAGCTTGGGAGGGGGACCTAACTATGGCTACACCTTC. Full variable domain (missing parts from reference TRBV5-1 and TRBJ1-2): KAGVTQTPRYLIKTRGQQVTLSCSPISGHRSVSWYQQTPGQGLQFLFEYFSETQRNKGNFPGRFSGRQFSNSRSEMNVSTLELGDSALYLCASSLGGGPNYGYTFGSGTRLTVV.

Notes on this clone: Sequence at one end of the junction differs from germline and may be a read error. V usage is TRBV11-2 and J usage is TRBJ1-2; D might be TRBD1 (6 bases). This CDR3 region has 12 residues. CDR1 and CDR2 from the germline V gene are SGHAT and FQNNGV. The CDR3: CASSRIQGSEGF. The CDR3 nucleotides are TGTGCCAGCAGCCGGATACAGGGATCAGAGGGCTTC.